This is a list of T cell receptor beta chains from one sample in a study of Graves' ophthalmopathy and Graves' hyperthyroidism. In TCRdb, the multiplex PCR reads were re-called with MiXCR into one record per CDR3 protein. The table records over a million distinct CDR3 sequences, roughly two fifths of them present only once. The material sequenced was peripheral blood or thyroid tissue (not recorded which). Receptors originate from an adult man with Graves' hyperthyroidism. The CDR3 runs from the conserved cysteine through the conserved F or W. Each record gives: V gene, clone size, J gene, D gene, CDR3 protein, CDR3 DNA. D genes are given only for firm matches. The listing skips clone size in some rows; elsewhere it reads once, few, many or a size class.

>TRBV6-5|.|TRBJ2-2|TRBD1
CASSLTGAHTGELFF
TGTGCCAGCAGTCTAACAGGGGCACACACCGGGGAGCTGTTTTTT
>TRBV9|many|TRBJ2-7|TRBD2
CASSGPAAGGAYEQYF
TGTGCCAGCAGCGGGCCTGCCGCGGGGGGTGCCTACGAGCAGTACTTC
>TRBV19|many|TRBJ1-1|.
CASSINGELNTEAFF
TGTGCCAGTAGTATAAATGGGGAGCTGAACACTGAAGCTTTCTTT
>TRBV7-2|few|TRBJ1-4|.
CASSLGPPSTNEKLFF
TGTGCCAGCAGCCTGGGGCCACCGTCAACTAATGAAAAACTGTTTTTT
>TRBV15|few|TRBJ2-3|TRBD1
CATSREGQRHTDTQYF
TGTGCCACCAGCAGAGAGGGACAGAGACACACAGATACGCAGTATTTT
>TRBV7-9|.|TRBJ1-2|.
CASRSGEVTNYGYTF
TGTGCCAGCAGGTCAGGGGAAGTGACTAACTATGGCTACACCTTT
>TRBV10-3|many|TRBJ2-2|.
CAISEYGSNTGELFF
TGTGCCATCAGTGAGTACGGCAGTAACACCGGGGAGCTGTTTTTT
>TRBV19|few|TRBJ1-2|.
CASSISLGATNYGYTF
TGTGCCAGTAGTATAAGTTTAGGGGCGACCAACTATGGCTACACCTTC
>TRBV12-3/TRBV12-4|few|TRBJ1-4|.
CASSLSWQGHEKLFF
TGTGCCAGCAGTTTATCGTGGCAGGGGCATGAAAAACTGTTTTTT
>TRBV7-2|many|TRBJ1-2|.
CASSGQINYGYTF
TGTGCCAGCAGCGGGCAGATTAACTATGGCTACACCTTC
>TRBV29-1|.|TRBJ1-2|.
CSVEEGVRGYTF
TGCAGCGTTGAAGAGGGGGTACGAGGCTACACCTTC
>TRBV4-2|once|TRBJ1-4|TRBD1
CASSSRQGLNEKLFF
TGTGCCAGCAGCTCGAGACAGGGGCTTAATGAAAAACTGTTTTTT
>TRBV12-3/TRBV12-4|many|TRBJ1-2|TRBD1
CASTQWTGNGYTF
TGTGCCAGCACCCAGTGGACAGGGAATGGCTACACCTTC
>TRBV9|many|TRBJ1-2|.
CASSVGLTGKTGYTF
TGTGCCAGCAGCGTGGGACTTACAGGGAAAACTGGCTACACCTTC
>TRBV4-3|.|TRBJ2-7|.
CASSQDWDSYEQYF
TGCGCCAGCAGCCAAGACTGGGACTCCTACGAGCAGTACTTC
>TRBV4-3|many|TRBJ1-1|.
CASNQAGQSNTEAFF
TGCGCCAGCAACCAAGCCGGACAGTCGAACACTGAAGCTTTCTTT
>TRBV7-9|.|TRBJ2-7|.
CASSLSPGNYEQCF
TGTGCCAGCAGCTTGAGTCCCGGTAACTACGAGCAGTGCTTC
>TRBV19|.|TRBJ1-6|.
CASSTGHRNSPLHF
TGTGCCAGTAGTACGGGACATAGGAATTCACCCCTCCACTTT
>TRBV15|many|TRBJ1-2|.
CATSRDHNYGYTF
TGTGCCACCAGCAGAGATCACAACTATGGCTACACCTTC
>TRBV29-1|.|TRBJ2-7|TRBD1
CSVGTGGTMTYEQYF
TGCAGCGTTGGGACAGGGGGGACTATGACCTACGAGCAGTACTTC